The clone carrying this T cell receptor (beta chain) was observed at least ten times. A single record per CDR3 protein comes from TCRdb applying MiXCR to the 5' RACE reads. The sample lists about 36,000 distinct CDR3 sequences; 9.9% were seen once. This sample was taken from a study of early T cells in non-severe SARS-CoV-2 infection. There are 13 residues in the CDR3. V lost 3 bases and J lost 7, with 7 bases in between. This chain uses TRBV12-3 or TRBV12-4 with TRBJ1-6, with a weak D call TRBD1 (5 bases). The source is an adult who was a healthcare worker with PCR-confirmed SARS-CoV-2 infection or an uninfected control (not recorded which). Source material: whole blood. In DNA, the CDR3 is TGTGCCAGCAGTTTGTGGGGGAATTCACCCCTCCACTTT. Its protein product is CASSLWGNSPLHF.